A selection of T cell receptor beta chains follows, all from one sample in a study of a mutant IDH1 vaccine in newly diagnosed glioma. Antigen specificity for these receptors is unknown. Generated by immunoSEQ multiplex PCR, the TCRdb table keeps only in-frame clones and is missing some. The sample lists about 61,000 clones, around 80% seen once, with approximately 6.1% in the top ten. The sequencing here drew on PBMCs, taken from a glioma patient whose treatment included an IDH1 peptide vaccine. These receptors were taken from a man aged 45 to 65 with glioma. Each CDR3 is given with its conserved first and last residue. The order of the fields is CDR3 length, D gene, V gene, J gene, clone size, CDR3 protein, CDR3 DNA. D genes are given only for firm matches. Clone sizes are given selectively: once, few, many, or a class where the clone is expanded.

length: 15
D: TRBD1
V: TRBV2
J: TRBJ2-5
size: -
CDR3: CASSVGTGGQETQYF
DNA: TGTGCCAGCAGTGTGGGGACAGGGGGACAAGAGACCCAGTACTTC

length: 16
D: TRBD2
V: TRBV5-4
J: TRBJ2-1
size: -
CDR3: CASSRGTSGAYNEQFF
DNA: TGTGCCAGCAGCCGGGGGACTAGCGGAGCCTACAATGAGCAGTTCTTC

length: 11
D: -
V: TRBV10-3
J: TRBJ1-2
size: -
CDR3: CAISDGGGYTF
DNA: TGTGCCATCAGTGACGGGGGAGGCTACACCTTC

length: 15
D: -
V: TRBV6-6
J: TRBJ1-1
size: -
CDR3: CASSYSAAMNTEAFF
DNA: TGTGCCAGCAGTTACTCGGCGGCCATGAACACTGAAGCTTTCTTT

length: 14
D: TRBD1
V: TRBV18
J: TRBJ2-7
size: few
CDR3: CASSSPGTAYEQYF
DNA: TGTGCCAGCTCAAGTCCCGGGACAGCCTACGAGCAGTACTTC

length: 12
D: -
V: TRBV2
J: TRBJ2-5
size: few
CDR3: CASSAPQETQYF
DNA: TGTGCCAGCAGTGCCCCCCAAGAGACCCAGTACTTC

length: 16
D: TRBD2
V: TRBV11-2
J: TRBJ2-1
size: -
CDR3: CASSVDIGGAYNEQFF
DNA: TGTGCCAGCAGCGTAGATATCGGGGGGGCGTACAATGAGCAGTTCTTC

length: 13
D: -
V: TRBV2
J: TRBJ2-1
size: -
CDR3: CASSEGEASEQFF
DNA: TGTGCCAGCAGTGAAGGTGAAGCAAGTGAGCAGTTCTTC

length: 13
D: TRBD1
V: TRBV2
J: TRBJ2-5
size: few
CDR3: CASVGQGQETQYF
DNA: TGTGCCAGCGTGGGACAGGGGCAAGAGACCCAGTACTTC

length: 14
D: -
V: TRBV5-1
J: TRBJ1-1
size: -
CDR3: CASSMDRGGTEAFF
DNA: TGCGCCAGCAGCATGGACAGAGGGGGCACTGAAGCTTTCTTT

length: 15
D: TRBD2
V: TRBV9
J: TRBJ2-5
size: -
CDR3: CASSLGGLASETQYF
DNA: TGTGCCAGCAGCCTAGGGGGACTAGCATCGGAGACCCAGTACTTC

length: 17
D: TRBD1
V: TRBV2
J: TRBJ1-2
size: few
CDR3: CASSDLRGQGGTYGYTF
DNA: TGTGCCAGCAGTGACCTGAGGGGACAGGGTGGTACCTATGGCTACACCTTC

length: 14
D: -
V: TRBV6-1
J: TRBJ2-1
size: -
CDR3: CASSEPGLNNEQFF
DNA: TGTGCCAGCAGTGAACCGGGGCTCAACAATGAGCAGTTCTTC

length: 16
D: TRBD2
V: TRBV11-2
J: TRBJ2-1
size: -
CDR3: CASSRLLSGRYNEQFF
DNA: TGTGCCAGCAGTCGATTATTATCCGGGAGGTACAATGAGCAGTTCTTC

length: 13
D: TRBD1
V: TRBV7-2
J: TRBJ1-5
size: -
CDR3: CASSSDRGQPQHF
DNA: TGTGCCAGCAGCTCCGACAGGGGTCAGCCCCAGCATTTT

length: 14
D: -
V: TRBV18
J: TRBJ2-7
size: -
CDR3: CASSPSDKPYEQYF
DNA: TGTGCCAGCTCTCCCTCGGACAAGCCCTACGAGCAGTACTTC

length: 15
D: -
V: TRBV18
J: TRBJ2-5
size: -
CDR3: CASSPLDGGHQTQYF
DNA: TGTGCCAGCTCACCATTGGACGGAGGCCACCAGACCCAGTACTTC

length: 14
D: -
V: TRBV7-9
J: TRBJ2-7
size: -
CDR3: CASSLTTEGDEQYF
DNA: TGTGCCAGCAGCTTAACGACAGAGGGCGACGAGCAGTACTTC

length: 14
D: -
V: TRBV5-1
J: TRBJ2-5
size: -
CDR3: CASSLGRRVETQYF
DNA: TGCGCCAGCAGCTTGGGCAGGCGGGTGGAGACCCAGTACTTC

length: 16
D: TRBD1
V: TRBV19
J: TRBJ1-1
size: -
CDR3: CASRAPPTGVNTEAFF
DNA: TGTGCCAGTAGAGCCCCTCCCACAGGGGTGAACACTGAAGCTTTCTTT

length: 14
D: -
V: TRBV27
J: TRBJ1-1
size: few
CDR3: CASSLSMGNTEAFF
DNA: TGTGCCAGCAGTTTATCGATGGGGAACACTGAAGCTTTCTTT

length: 17
D: TRBD2
V: TRBV19
J: TRBJ2-1
size: -
CDR3: CASIRTTRGGSSDEQFF
DNA: TGTGCCAGTATTAGGACTACCCGGGGGGGATCGAGCGATGAGCAGTTCTTC

length: 14
D: -
V: TRBV7-8
J: TRBJ1-4
size: -
CDR3: CASSFWMDNEKLFF
DNA: TGTGCCAGCAGCTTTTGGATGGATAATGAAAAACTGTTTTTT

length: 15
D: -
V: TRBV11-2
J: TRBJ2-7
size: -
CDR3: CASSLTGLALYEQYF
DNA: TGTGCCAGCAGCCTCACAGGATTAGCCCTCTACGAGCAGTACTTC

length: 15
D: -
V: TRBV5-4
J: TRBJ2-2
size: -
CDR3: CASSKILGNTGELFF
DNA: TGTGCCAGCAGTAAAATCCTCGGCAACACCGGGGAGCTGTTTTTT

length: 17
D: -
V: TRBV9
J: TRBJ2-3
size: once
CDR3: CASSGGTGSSLLGTQYF
DNA: TGTGCCAGCAGCGGGGGGACTGGTAGTAGTCTATTGGGTACGCAGTATTTT

length: 15
D: -
V: TRBV11-2
J: TRBJ2-2
size: few
CDR3: CASSSRRGDTGELFF
DNA: TGTGCCAGCAGCTCCCGAAGGGGGGACACCGGGGAGCTGTTTTTT

length: 15
D: TRBD1
V: TRBV5-6
J: TRBJ1-1
size: -
CDR3: CASSPPQGAYTEAFF
DNA: TGTGCCAGCAGCCCTCCCCAGGGGGCGTACACTGAAGCTTTCTTT

length: 14
D: -
V: TRBV2
J: TRBJ1-2
size: once
CDR3: CASSDDRRAYGYTF
DNA: TGTGCCAGCAGTGACGACCGGAGGGCCTATGGCTACACCTTC

length: 17
D: -
V: TRBV2
J: TRBJ2-6
size: -
CDR3: CASSPPFRAAGANVLTF
DNA: TGTGCCAGCAGTCCCCCTTTTAGGGCTGCTGGGGCCAACGTCCTGACTTTC

length: 10
D: -
V: TRBV20-1
J: TRBJ2-3
size: -
CDR3: CSANQDTQYF
DNA: TGCAGTGCTAATCAAGATACGCAGTATTTT

length: 16
D: -
V: TRBV5-1
J: TRBJ1-2
size: -
CDR3: CASSSRQETTNYGYTF
DNA: TGCGCCAGCAGCTCCCGACAGGAGACGACTAACTATGGCTACACCTTC

length: 12
D: -
V: TRBV5-6
J: TRBJ2-7
size: -
CDR3: CASSLAGNEQYF
DNA: TGTGCCAGCAGCTTGGCCGGAAACGAGCAGTACTTC

length: 14
D: TRBD2
V: TRBV5-1
J: TRBJ2-5
size: -
CDR3: CASSPSGVQETQYF
DNA: TGCGCCAGCAGTCCTAGCGGCGTCCAAGAGACCCAGTACTTC

length: 15
D: -
V: TRBV11-3
J: TRBJ2-1
size: -
CDR3: CASTLREESYNEQFF
DNA: TGTGCCAGCACCTTAAGGGAAGAATCCTACAATGAGCAGTTCTTC

length: 16
D: TRBD1
V: TRBV6-6
J: TRBJ1-1
size: -
CDR3: CASSSADRDPRSEAFF
DNA: TGTGCCAGCTCCTCCGCGGACAGGGACCCTAGGTCTGAAGCTTTCTTT

length: 14
D: TRBD2
V: TRBV15
J: TRBJ2-5
size: -
CDR3: CATSGGRVQETQYF
DNA: TGTGCCACCTCAGGCGGGAGAGTACAAGAGACCCAGTACTTC

length: 14
D: -
V: TRBV9
J: TRBJ2-2
size: -
CDR3: CASSVGGDTGELFF
DNA: TGTGCCAGCAGCGTGGGGGGTGACACCGGGGAGCTGTTTTTT

length: 18
D: TRBD1
V: TRBV7-8
J: TRBJ2-1
size: -
CDR3: CASSSQRTPGTGYNEQFF
DNA: TGTGCCAGCAGCTCTCAACGTACTCCCGGGACAGGGTACAATGAGCAGTTCTTC

length: 17
D: TRBD2
V: TRBV5-1
J: TRBJ2-3
size: -
CDR3: CASSLRTSGRVTDTQYF
DNA: TGCGCCAGCAGCCTAAGGACTAGCGGGAGGGTTACAGATACGCAGTATTTT

length: 14
D: -
V: TRBV7-9
J: TRBJ2-7
size: -
CDR3: CASSPPTPTYEQYF
DNA: TGTGCCAGCAGCCCCCCGACACCTACCTACGAGCAGTACTTC

length: 17
D: -
V: TRBV4-2
J: TRBJ2-6
size: -
CDR3: CASSPQGGSGGANVLTF
DNA: TGTGCCAGCAGTCCTCAGGGGGGATCTGGTGGGGCCAACGTCCTGACTTTC

length: 13
D: TRBD1
V: TRBV5-1
J: TRBJ1-5
size: few
CDR3: CASSPGQNQPQHF
DNA: TGCGCCAGCAGCCCGGGACAGAATCAGCCCCAGCATTTT

length: 14
D: TRBD1
V: TRBV2
J: TRBJ1-5
size: -
CDR3: CASSGTGGNQPQHF
DNA: TGTGCCAGCAGCGGGACAGGGGGCAATCAGCCCCAGCATTTT

length: 14
D: -
V: TRBV2
J: TRBJ2-7
size: -
CDR3: CASGAGSLSYEQYF
DNA: TGTGCCAGCGGGGCGGGATCCCTCTCCTACGAGCAGTACTTC

length: 14
D: TRBD1
V: TRBV7-9
J: TRBJ2-7
size: -
CDR3: CASSRSGTGPEQYF
DNA: TGTGCCAGCAGCAGATCCGGGACAGGGCCCGAGCAGTACTTC

length: 15
D: -
V: TRBV5-1
J: TRBJ1-1
size: few
CDR3: CASSLGRVGNTEAFF
DNA: TGCGCCAGCAGCTTGGGGAGGGTTGGGAACACTGAAGCTTTCTTT